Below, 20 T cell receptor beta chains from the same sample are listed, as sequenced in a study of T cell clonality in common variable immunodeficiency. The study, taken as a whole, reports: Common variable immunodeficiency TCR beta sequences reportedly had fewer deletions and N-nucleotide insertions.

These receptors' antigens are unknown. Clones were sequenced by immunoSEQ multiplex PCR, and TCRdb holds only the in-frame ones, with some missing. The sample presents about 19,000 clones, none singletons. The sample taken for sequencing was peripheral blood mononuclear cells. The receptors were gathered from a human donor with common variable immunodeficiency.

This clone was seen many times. The part of the CDR3 DNA that was read is TGTGCCAGCAGTGCGAGACTAGGGACAGCGAACACCGGGGAG. Amino acids: CASSARLGTANTGE. The whole CDR3 protein reads CASSARLGTANTGELFF. The rearrangement joins TRBV2 to TRBJ2-2, with D possibly TRBD1 on 7 matching bases. The DNA ends 3 residues before the CDR3 does, and the rest of the CDR3 is filled in from the germline J gene. Germline loops: CDR1 SNHLY, CDR2 FYNNEI. V was trimmed by 4 bases and J by 0 bases, leaving 15 bases between them. The CDR3 is 17 amino acids.

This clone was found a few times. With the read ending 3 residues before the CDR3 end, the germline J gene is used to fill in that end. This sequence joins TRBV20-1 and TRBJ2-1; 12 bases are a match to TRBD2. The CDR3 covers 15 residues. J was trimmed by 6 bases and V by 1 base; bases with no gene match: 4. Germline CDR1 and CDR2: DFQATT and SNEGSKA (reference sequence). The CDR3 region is CSARVLAGGFNEQFF. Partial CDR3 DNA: TGCAGTGCTAGAGTACTAGCGGGAGGTTTCAATGAG.

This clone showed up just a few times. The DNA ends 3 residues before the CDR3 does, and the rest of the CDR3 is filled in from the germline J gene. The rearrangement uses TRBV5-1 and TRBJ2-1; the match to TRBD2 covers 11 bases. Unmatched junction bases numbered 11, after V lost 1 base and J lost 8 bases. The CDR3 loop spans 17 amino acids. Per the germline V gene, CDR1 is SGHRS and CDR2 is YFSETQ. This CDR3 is CASSLPGLAGLLDEQFF. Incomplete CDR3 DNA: TGCGCCAGCAGCTTGCCCGGACTAGCGGGTTTGTTAGATGAG.

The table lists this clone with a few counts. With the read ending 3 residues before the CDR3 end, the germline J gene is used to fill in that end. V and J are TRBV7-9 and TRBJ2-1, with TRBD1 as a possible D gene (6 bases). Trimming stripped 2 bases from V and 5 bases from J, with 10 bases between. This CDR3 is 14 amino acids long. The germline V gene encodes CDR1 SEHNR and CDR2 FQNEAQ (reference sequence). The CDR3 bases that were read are TGTGCCAGCAGCTTATATTGGGACAACAATGAG. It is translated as CASSLYWDNNE. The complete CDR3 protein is CASSLYWDNNEQFF. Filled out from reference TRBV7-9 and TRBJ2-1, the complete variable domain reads DTGVSQNPRHKITKRGQNVTFRCDPISEHNRLYWYRQTLGQGPEFLTYFQNEAQLEKSRLLSDRFSAERPKGSFSTLEIQRTEQGDSAMYLCASSLYWDNNEQFFGPGTRLTVL.

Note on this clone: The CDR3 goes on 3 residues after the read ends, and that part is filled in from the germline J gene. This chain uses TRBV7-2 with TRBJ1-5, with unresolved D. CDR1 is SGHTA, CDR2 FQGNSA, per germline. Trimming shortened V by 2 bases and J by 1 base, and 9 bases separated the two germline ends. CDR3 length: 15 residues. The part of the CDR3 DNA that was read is TGTGCCAGCAGCTTATGGTATCAGAGCAATCAGCCC. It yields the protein CASSLWYQSNQP. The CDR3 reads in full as CASSLWYQSNQPQHF. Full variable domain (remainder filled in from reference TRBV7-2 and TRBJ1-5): GAGVSQSPSNKVTEKGKDVELRCDPISGHTALYWYRQSLGQGLEFLIYFQGNSAPDKSGLPSDRFSAERTGGSVSTLTIQRTQQEDSAVYLCASSLWYQSNQPQHFGDGTRLSIL.

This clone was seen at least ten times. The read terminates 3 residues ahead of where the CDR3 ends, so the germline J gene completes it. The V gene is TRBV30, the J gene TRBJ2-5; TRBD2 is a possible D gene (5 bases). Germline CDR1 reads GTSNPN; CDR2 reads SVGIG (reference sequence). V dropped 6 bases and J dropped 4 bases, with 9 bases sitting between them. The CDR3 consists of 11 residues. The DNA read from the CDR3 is TGTGCCTGCCCCCGGGGAGAGACC. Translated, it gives CACPRGET. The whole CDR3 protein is CACPRGETQYF.

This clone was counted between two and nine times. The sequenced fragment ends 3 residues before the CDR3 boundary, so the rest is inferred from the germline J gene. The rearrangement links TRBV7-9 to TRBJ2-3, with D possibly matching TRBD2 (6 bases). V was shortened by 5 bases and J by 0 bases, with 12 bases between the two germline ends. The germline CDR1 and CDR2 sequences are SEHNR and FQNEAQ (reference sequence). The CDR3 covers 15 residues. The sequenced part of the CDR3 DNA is TGTGCCAGCAGCCGCCTGGGGGGTAGCACAGATACG. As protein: CASSRLGGSTDT. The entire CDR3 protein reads CASSRLGGSTDTQYF. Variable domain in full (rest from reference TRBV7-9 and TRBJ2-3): DTGVSQNPRHKITKRGQNVTFRCDPISEHNRLYWYRQTLGQGPEFLTYFQNEAQLEKSRLLSDRFSAERPKGSFSTLEIQRTEQGDSAMYLCASSRLGGSTDTQYFGPGTRLTVL.

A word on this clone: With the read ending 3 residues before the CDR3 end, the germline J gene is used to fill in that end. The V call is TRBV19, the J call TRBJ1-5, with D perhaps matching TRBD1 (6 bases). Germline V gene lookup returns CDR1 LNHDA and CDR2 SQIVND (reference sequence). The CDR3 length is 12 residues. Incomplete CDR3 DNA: TGTGCCAGTAGTATATCACAGGGCCCC. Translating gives CASSISQGP. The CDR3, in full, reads CASSISQGPQHF.

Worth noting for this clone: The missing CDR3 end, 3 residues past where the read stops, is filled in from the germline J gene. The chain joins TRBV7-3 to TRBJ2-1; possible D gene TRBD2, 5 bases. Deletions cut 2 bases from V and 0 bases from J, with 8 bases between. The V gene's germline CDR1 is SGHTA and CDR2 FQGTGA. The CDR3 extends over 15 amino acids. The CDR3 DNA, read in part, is TGTGCCAGCAGCTTACCGGGGAGCTCCTACAATGAG. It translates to CASSLPGSSYNE. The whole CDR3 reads CASSLPGSSYNEQFF.

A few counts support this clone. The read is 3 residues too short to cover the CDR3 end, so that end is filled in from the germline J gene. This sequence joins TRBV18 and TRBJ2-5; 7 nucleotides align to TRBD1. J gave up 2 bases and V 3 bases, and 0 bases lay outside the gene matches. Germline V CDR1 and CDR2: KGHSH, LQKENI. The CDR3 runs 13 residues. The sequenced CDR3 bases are TGTGCCAGCTCACCGGGACAGCAAGAGACC. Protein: CASSPGQQET. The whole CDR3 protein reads CASSPGQQETQYF. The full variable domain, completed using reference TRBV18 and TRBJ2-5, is NAGVMQNPRHLVRRRGQEARLRCSPMKGHSHVYWYRQLPEEGLKFMVYLQKENIIDESGMPKERFSAEFPKEGPSILRIQQVVRGDSAAYFCASSPGQQETQYFGPGTRLLVL.

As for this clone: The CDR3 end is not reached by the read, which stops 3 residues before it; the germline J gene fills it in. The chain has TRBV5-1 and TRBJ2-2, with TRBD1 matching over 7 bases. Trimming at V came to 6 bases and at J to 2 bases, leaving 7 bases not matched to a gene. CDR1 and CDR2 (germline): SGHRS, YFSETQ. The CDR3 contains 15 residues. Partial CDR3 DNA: TGCGCCAGCACCATGGGACAGAGAAACACCGGGGAG. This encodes CASTMGQRNTGE. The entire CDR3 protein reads CASTMGQRNTGELFF.

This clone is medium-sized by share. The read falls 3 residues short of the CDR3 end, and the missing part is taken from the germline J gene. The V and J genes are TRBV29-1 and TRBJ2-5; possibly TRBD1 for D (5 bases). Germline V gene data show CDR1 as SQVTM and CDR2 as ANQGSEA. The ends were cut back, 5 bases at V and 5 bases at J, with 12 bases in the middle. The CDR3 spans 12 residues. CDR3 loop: CSVLPGLETQYF. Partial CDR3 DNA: TGCAGCGTTCTGCCAGGGTTGGAGACC.

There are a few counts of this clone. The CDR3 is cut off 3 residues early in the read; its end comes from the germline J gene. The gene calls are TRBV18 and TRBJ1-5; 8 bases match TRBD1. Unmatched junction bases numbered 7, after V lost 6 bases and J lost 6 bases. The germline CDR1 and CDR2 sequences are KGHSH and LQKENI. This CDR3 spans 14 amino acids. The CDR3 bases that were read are TGTGCCAGCTCGTCACAGGGGGTTGGTCAGCCC. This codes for CASSSQGVGQP. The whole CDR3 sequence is CASSSQGVGQPQHF.

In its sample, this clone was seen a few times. The CDR3 reads CASSLVRGHEQYF. The DNA read from the CDR3 is TGTGCCAGCAGCTTAGTGAGGGGCCACGAG. The rearrangement links TRBV7-8 to TRBJ2-7; D tentatively fits TRBD1 or TRBD2 (5 bases each). The read terminates 3 residues before the CDR3 end, so the remaining end is supplied by the germline J gene. The length of the CDR3 is 13 residues. Germline CDR1 and CDR2: SGHVS and FQNEAQ. The V end was cut by 1 base, the J end by 5 bases, with 9 bases between.

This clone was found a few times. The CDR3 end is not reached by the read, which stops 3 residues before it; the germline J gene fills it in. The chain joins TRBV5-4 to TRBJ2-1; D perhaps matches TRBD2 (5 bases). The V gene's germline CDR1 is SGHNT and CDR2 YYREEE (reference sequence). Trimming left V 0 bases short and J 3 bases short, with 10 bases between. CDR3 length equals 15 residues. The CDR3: CASSLVKRNYNEQFF. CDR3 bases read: TGTGCCAGCAGCTTGGTGAAGCGGAACTACAATGAG.

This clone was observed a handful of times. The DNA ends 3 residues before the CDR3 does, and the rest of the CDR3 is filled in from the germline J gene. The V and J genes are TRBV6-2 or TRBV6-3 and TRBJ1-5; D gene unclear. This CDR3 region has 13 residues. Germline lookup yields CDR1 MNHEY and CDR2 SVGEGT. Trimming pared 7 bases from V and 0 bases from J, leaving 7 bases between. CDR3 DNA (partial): TGTGCCAGCACTCTAAATAGCAATCAGCCC. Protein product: CASTLNSNQP. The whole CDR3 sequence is CASTLNSNQPQHF.

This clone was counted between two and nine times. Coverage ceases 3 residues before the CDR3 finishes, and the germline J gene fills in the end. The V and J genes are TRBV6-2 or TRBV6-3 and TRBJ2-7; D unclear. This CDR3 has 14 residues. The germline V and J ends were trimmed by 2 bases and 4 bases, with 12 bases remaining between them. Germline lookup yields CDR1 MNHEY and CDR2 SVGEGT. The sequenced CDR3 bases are TGTGCCAGCAGTTACAGGTTGGTTGTTTACGAG. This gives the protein CASSYRLVVYE. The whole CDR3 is CASSYRLVVYEQYF.

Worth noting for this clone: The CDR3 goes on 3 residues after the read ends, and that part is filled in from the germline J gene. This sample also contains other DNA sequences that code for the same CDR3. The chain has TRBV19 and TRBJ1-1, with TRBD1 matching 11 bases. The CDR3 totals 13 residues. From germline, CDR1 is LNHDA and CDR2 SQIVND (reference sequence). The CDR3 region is CASSPRDRGIAFF. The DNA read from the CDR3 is TGTGCCAGTAGTCCGCGGGACAGGGGGATC.

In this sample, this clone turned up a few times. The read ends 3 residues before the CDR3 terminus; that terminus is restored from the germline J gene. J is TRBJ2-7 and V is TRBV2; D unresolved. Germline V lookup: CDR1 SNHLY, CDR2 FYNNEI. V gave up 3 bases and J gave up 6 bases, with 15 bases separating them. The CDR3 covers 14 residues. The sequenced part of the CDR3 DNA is TGTGCCAGCAGTGATATAATCATACCCGGCGAG. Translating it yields CASSDIIIPGE. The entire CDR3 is CASSDIIIPGEQYF.

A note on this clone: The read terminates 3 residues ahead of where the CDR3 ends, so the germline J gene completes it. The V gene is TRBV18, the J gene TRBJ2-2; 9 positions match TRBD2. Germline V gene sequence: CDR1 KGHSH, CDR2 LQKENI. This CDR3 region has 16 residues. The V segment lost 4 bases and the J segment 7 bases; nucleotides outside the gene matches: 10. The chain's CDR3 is CASSRNLGTSNGELFF. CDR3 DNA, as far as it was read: TGTGCCAGCTCACGAAATCTAGGGACTAGCAACGGGGAG.